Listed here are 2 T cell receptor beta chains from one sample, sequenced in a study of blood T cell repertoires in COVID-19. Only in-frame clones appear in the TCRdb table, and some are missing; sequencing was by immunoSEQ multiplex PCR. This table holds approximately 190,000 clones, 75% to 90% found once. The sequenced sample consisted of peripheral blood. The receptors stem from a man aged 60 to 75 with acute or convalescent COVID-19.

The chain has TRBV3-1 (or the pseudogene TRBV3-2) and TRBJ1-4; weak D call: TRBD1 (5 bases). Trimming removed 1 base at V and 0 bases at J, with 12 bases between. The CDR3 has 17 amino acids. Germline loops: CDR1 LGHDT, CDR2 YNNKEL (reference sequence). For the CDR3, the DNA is TGTGCCAGCAGCCAAGGGTTGACAGCCACAACTAATGAAAAACTGTTTTTT. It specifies CASSQGLTATTNEKLFF.

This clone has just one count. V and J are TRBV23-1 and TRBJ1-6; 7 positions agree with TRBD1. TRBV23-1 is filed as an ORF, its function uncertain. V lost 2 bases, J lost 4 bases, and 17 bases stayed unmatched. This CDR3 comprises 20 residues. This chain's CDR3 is CASSQPPSIWDRIYNSPLHF. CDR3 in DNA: TGCGCCAGCAGTCAACCCCCGAGCATTTGGGACAGAATATATAATTCACCCCTCCACTTT.